The next 17 T cell receptor beta chains were all read from a single sample in a study of blood T cell repertoires in COVID-19. This table comes from immunoSEQ multiplex PCR, and its TCRdb copy is limited to in-frame clones, with some not included. The data contain some 200,000 clones, 94% of them singletons. The sequenced material came from peripheral blood. These receptors all stem from a man between 25 and 39 years old with COVID-19, enrolled during active disease.

V is TRBV4-1 and J is TRBJ1-1; 9 bases align to TRBD1. The CDR3 consists of 16 residues. With V trimmed by 3 bases and J by 4 bases, 9 bases remained unmatched. Germline-derived CDR1 and CDR2 are MGHRA and YSYEKL. The CDR3 coding sequence is TGCGCCAGCAGCCATCTGGGACAGGGCCGTGGCACTGAAGCTTTCTTT. It specifies CASSHLGQGRGTEAFF.

This clone was seen once. Within the sample, other DNA sequences also encode this same CDR3. The chain employs TRBV20-1 and TRBJ1-2; D is unresolved. CDR3 length: 11 amino acids. CDR1 and CDR2 (germline): DFQATT, SNEGSKA (reference sequence). The V and J ends lost 3 bases and 5 bases respectively, with 7 bases between them. Written as DNA, the CDR3 is TGCAGTGCTAGGCAGGATTATGGCTACACCTTC. This codes for CSARQDYGYTF.

This clone appeared a few times. CDR3 region: CASSLDSRTDTQYF. The CDR3 bases are TGTGCCAGCAGCTTAGATTCCCGTACAGATACGCAGTATTTT. The rearrangement joins TRBV11-3 to TRBJ2-3; D unresolved. The ends were cut back, 0 bases at V and 3 bases at J, with 7 bases in the middle. CDR3 size: 14 residues. The V gene's germline CDR1 is SGHNT and CDR2 YENEEA.

This clone has only a few counts. The J gene is TRBJ2-7, the V gene TRBV27; TRBD1 matches at 10 bases. Germline trimming cut 2 bases from V and 2 bases from J; bases unmatched to any gene: 3. CDR3 size: 15 residues. Looked up from germline, CDR1 is MNHEY and CDR2 is SMNVEV (reference sequence). CDR3 residues: CASSLGTGDPYEQYF. The CDR3 nucleotides are TGTGCCAGCAGTTTAGGGACAGGGGACCCCTACGAGCAGTACTTC.

Remarks on this clone: Other DNA sequences from this sample encode an identical CDR3 as well. This rearrangement joins TRBV6-5 to TRBJ2-7; 10 bases fit TRBD1. The CDR3 is 14 residues long. V was clipped by 5 bases and J by 5 bases; unmatched bases: 6. Germline V lookup: CDR1 MNHEY, CDR2 SVGAGI. CDR3 bases: TGTGCCAGCAGTCGGGACAGGGGATTTGACGAGCAGTACTTC. Protein product: CASSRDRGFDEQYF.

This rearrangement joins TRBV6-5 to TRBJ2-5, with 8 bases matching TRBD1. The J segment lost 5 bases and the V segment lost 0 bases, leaving 8 bases of the junction unmatched. The CDR3 consists of 16 residues. Germline V gene sequence: CDR1 MNHEY, CDR2 SVGAGI. CDR3 in DNA: TGTGCCAGCAGTTACTCCCCACAGGGGGGCCGGGAGACCCAGTACTTC. This sequence encodes CASSYSPQGGRETQYF.

The genes are TRBV13 and TRBJ2-7; D remains ambiguous. The CDR3 spans 12 residues. The V gene's germline CDR1 is PRHDT and CDR2 FYEKMQ (reference sequence). Trimming took 5 bases from V and 2 from J, leaving 7 bases between them. CDR3 sequence: CASSNTTYEQYF. Here the CDR3 DNA reads TGTGCCAGCAGCAACACCACCTACGAGCAGTACTTC.

This clone was seen just once. The J gene is TRBJ2-7, the V gene TRBV7-3; maybe TRBD1 (7 bases). Germline V lookup: CDR1 SGHTA, CDR2 FQGTGA. V dropped 5 bases and J dropped 6 bases, with 14 bases sitting between them. The CDR3 consists of 13 residues. This chain's CDR3 is CASSLSQGGEQYF. CDR3 nucleotides: TGTGCCAGCAGCCTGAGCCAGGGGGGCGAGCAGTACTTC.

The count of this clone is one. This chain connects TRBV27 to TRBJ2-2; D might be TRBD1 (6 bases). The CDR3 extends over 14 amino acids. V gave up 11 bases and J gave up 6 bases, with 19 bases separating them. Germline-derived CDR1 and CDR2 are MNHEY and SMNVEV (reference sequence). CDR3 bases: TGTGCCGGGCGCTTGGGGGCAGATTCCGGGGAGCTGTTTTTT. Translated: CAGRLGADSGELFF.

In this sample, this clone turned up once. The chain combines TRBV7-2 with TRBJ1-2; TRBD1 might be the D (5 bases). The CDR3 contains 12 residues. V was shortened by 7 bases and J by 8 bases, with 14 bases between the two germline ends. Germline lookup yields CDR1 SGHTA and CDR2 FQGNSA. CDR3 bases: TGTGCCAGCACCCCGGGAGGGGAAGGCTACACCTTC. Protein product: CASTPGGEGYTF.

The chain combines TRBV11-3 with TRBJ2-3; 7 bases map to TRBD2. V dropped 8 bases and J dropped 2; count of bases not matched to a gene: 7. The length of the CDR3 is 14 residues. CDR1 SGHNT and CDR2 YENEEA come from the germline V gene. For the CDR3, the DNA is TGTGCCAGCTCGTTCGGGGGGACCACAGATACGCAGTATTTT. Translated: CASSFGGTTDTQYF.

The rearrangement uses TRBV2 and TRBJ2-1; D might be TRBD2 (6 bases). The germline V gene has CDR1 SNHLY and CDR2 FYNNEI. The CDR3 loop spans 13 amino acids. V lost 6 bases to trimming and J lost 6 bases, with 12 bases between them. CDR3: CASSGGLFNEQFF. CDR3 DNA sequence: TGTGCCAGCAGCGGGGGACTCTTCAATGAGCAGTTCTTC.

V usage is TRBV18 and J usage is TRBJ2-2, with 7 bases matching TRBD1. Looked up from germline, CDR1 is KGHSH and CDR2 is LQKENI. This CDR3 is 15 amino acids long. V lost 6 bases to trimming and J lost 1 base; unmatched junction nucleotides: 5. The CDR3 nucleotides are TGTGCCAGCTCGCCAGGGGACAGGAACACCGGGGAGCTGTTTTTT. Protein product: CASSPGDRNTGELFF.

The CDR3 coding sequence is TGTGCCAGCAGTTCCTCCGGGACAGGGGCTCTCTATGGCTACACCTTC. Encoded protein: CASSSSGTGALYGYTF. The chain combines TRBV6-5 with TRBJ1-2; 10 bases are a match to TRBD1. There are 16 residues in the CDR3. Per the germline V gene, CDR1 is MNHEY and CDR2 is SVGAGI. Unmatched junction bases numbered 9, after V lost 4 bases and J lost 4 bases.

The chain combines TRBV5-5 with TRBJ1-5; a weak D match, TRBD1 (6 bases). This CDR3 contains 16 residues. Germline V CDR1 and CDR2: SGHKS, YYEKEE (reference sequence). V lost 4 bases to trimming and J lost 0 bases, with 14 bases between them. The CDR3 sequence: CASSRGTVDSNQPQHF. CDR3 coding DNA: TGTGCCAGCAGCAGGGGGACGGTGGATAGCAATCAGCCCCAGCATTTT.

The rearrangement joins TRBV7-9 to TRBJ1-4; a possible D gene is TRBD1 (5 bases). This CDR3 spans 13 amino acids. Germline V lookup: CDR1 SEHNR, CDR2 FQNEAQ (reference sequence). Trimming shortened V by 5 bases and J by 12 bases, and 16 bases separated the two germline ends. CDR3: CASSKDGGRELFF. The CDR3 DNA reads as TGTGCCAGCAGCAAAGACGGGGGGAGGGAACTGTTTTTT. Combining the CDR3 with reference TRBV7-9 and TRBJ1-4 gives the whole variable domain DTGVSQNPRHKITKRGQNVTFRCDPISEHNRLYWYRQTLGQGPEFLTYFQNEAQLEKSRLLSDRFSAERPKGSFSTLEIQRTEQGDSAMYLCASSKDGGRELFFGSGTQLSVL.

V is TRBV5-4 and J is TRBJ2-7; perhaps TRBD1 as D (5 bases). CDR3 length: 15 amino acids. V dropped 3 bases and J dropped 7 bases, with 20 bases sitting between them. CDR1 and CDR2 from the germline V gene are SGHNT and YYREEE (reference sequence). CDR3: CASSYWGRDLGEQYF. Written as DNA, the CDR3 is TGTGCCAGCAGCTACTGGGGCAGAGACTTGGGGGAGCAGTACTTC.